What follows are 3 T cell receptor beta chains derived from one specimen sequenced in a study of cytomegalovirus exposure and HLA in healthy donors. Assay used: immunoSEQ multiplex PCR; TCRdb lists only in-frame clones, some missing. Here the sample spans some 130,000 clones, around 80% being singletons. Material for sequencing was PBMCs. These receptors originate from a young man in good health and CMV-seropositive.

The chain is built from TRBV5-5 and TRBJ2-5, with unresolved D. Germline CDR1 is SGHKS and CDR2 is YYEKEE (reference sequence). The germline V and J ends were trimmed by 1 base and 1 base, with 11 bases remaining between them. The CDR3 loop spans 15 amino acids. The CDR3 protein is CASSLLSPPQETQYF. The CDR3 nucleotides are TGTGCCAGCAGCTTGCTTTCCCCTCCCCAAGAGACCCAGTACTTC.

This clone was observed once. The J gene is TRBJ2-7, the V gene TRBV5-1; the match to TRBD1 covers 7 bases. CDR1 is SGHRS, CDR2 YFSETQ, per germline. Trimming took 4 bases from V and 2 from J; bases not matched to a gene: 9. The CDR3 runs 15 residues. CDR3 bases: TGCGCCAGCAGCGGGCGCCCCGGGACAGCCTACGAGCAGTACTTC. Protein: CASSGRPGTAYEQYF.

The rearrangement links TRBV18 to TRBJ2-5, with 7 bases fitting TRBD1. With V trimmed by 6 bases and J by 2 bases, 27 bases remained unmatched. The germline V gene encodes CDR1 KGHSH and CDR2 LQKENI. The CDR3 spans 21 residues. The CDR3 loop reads CASSHRAFTGDNVGIQETQYF. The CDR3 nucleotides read TGTGCCAGCTCCCACAGGGCCTTCACAGGGGACAATGTAGGCATACAAGAGACCCAGTACTTC.